A selection of T cell receptor beta chains follows, all from one sample in a study of blood T cells in healthy people across ages. Each CDR3 protein is one row after TCRdb ran MiXCR on the 5' RACE reads. The table records about 770,000 distinct CDR3 sequences, approximately 48% of them present only once. Material for sequencing was blood. These receptors all stem from a man in his sixties in good health. Each CDR3 is given with its conserved first and last residue. A D gene is named only where the DNA matches it firmly. For some rows the clone size is stated as once, few or many, or as a class when expanded; others skip it.

V gene	clone size	J gene	D gene	CDR3 protein	CDR3 DNA
TRBV5-1	few	TRBJ1-2	.	CASSLRTEPASYGYTF	TGCGCCAGCAGCTTAAGGACAGAGCCCGCTTCCTATGGCTACACCTTC
TRBV4-3	.	TRBJ1-5	.	CASSQDIDQPQHF	TGCGCCAGCAGCCAAGATATCGATCAGCCCCAGCATTTT
TRBV12-3/TRBV12-4	.	TRBJ2-7	.	CASSFARRGHEQYF	TGTGCCAGCAGTTTTGCTCGTCGCGGCCACGAGCAGTACTTC
TRBV7-9	.	TRBJ2-7	TRBD1	CASSKTGTGGEQYF	TGTGCCAGCAGCAAAACCGGGACAGGGGGCGAGCAGTACTTC
TRBV20-1	.	TRBJ2-3	.	CSADGGLDTQYF	TGCAGTGCTGACGGGGGGCTGGATACGCAGTATTTT
TRBV10-3	.	TRBJ2-1	.	CAISESTGPSDEQFF	TGTGCCATCAGTGAGTCAACGGGACCTTCGGATGAGCAGTTCTTC
TRBV12-3/TRBV12-4	few	TRBJ2-2	.	CASLRGVNTGELFF	TGTGCCAGCCTGCGGGGAGTGAACACCGGGGAGCTGTTTTTT
TRBV9	few	TRBJ2-4	.	CAGRNIQYF	TGTGCCGGCAGGAACATTCAGTACTTC
TRBV6-2/TRBV6-3	few	TRBJ2-3	.	CASSNRLQRQVTQYF	TGTGCCAGCAGCAATCGCCTGCAGAGGCAGGTTACGCAGTATTTT
TRBV6-2/TRBV6-3	.	TRBJ2-1	TRBD2	CASSLKRGLFF	TGTGCCAGCAGTCTTAAGCGGGGGTTGTTCTTC
TRBV29-1	.	TRBJ2-5	.	CSVATEETQYF	TGCAGCGTTGCGACAGAAGAGACCCAGTACTTC
TRBV6-5	.	TRBJ2-5	TRBD1	CASSAEYRGDKTQYF	TGTGCCAGCAGCGCCGAGTACAGGGGAGATAAGACCCAGTACTTC
TRBV7-9	.	TRBJ2-5	TRBD1	CASSHTGGQETQYF	TGTGCCAGCAGCCATACAGGGGGCCAGGAGACCCAGTACTTC
TRBV29-1	.	TRBJ2-3	.	CSVVEGAGTDTQYF	TGCAGCGTTGTGGAGGGGGCGGGCACAGATACGCAGTATTTT
TRBV27	few	TRBJ1-2	.	CASSPVAVPSNYGYTF	TGTGCCAGCAGTCCCGTGGCTGTTCCATCTAACTATGGCTACACCTTC
TRBV15	.	TRBJ2-3	.	CATSSNRVVDTQYF	TGTGCCACCAGCAGCAATCGTGTGGTAGATACGCAGTATTTT
TRBV11-2	.	TRBJ1-1	.	CASSLLGSTEAFF	TGTGCCAGCAGCCTACTCGGGAGCACTGAAGCTTTCTTT
TRBV20-1	.	TRBJ1-6	.	CSARGEERTNSPLHF	TGCAGTGCTAGAGGCGAAGAACGGACTAATTCACCCCTCCACTTT
TRBV10-2	.	TRBJ2-3	.	CASSRSKGTDTQYF	TGCGCCAGCAGTCGGTCGAAAGGCACAGATACGCAGTATTTT
TRBV5-1	many	TRBJ2-7	TRBD1	CASSSGTGGFEQYF	TGCGCCAGCAGCTCCGGGACAGGGGGCTTCGAGCAGTACTTC
TRBV5-4	.	TRBJ2-5	.	CASSLNRGREGETQYF	TGTGCCAGCAGCTTGAACCGGGGTCGTGAGGGAGAGACCCAGTACTTC
TRBV11-2	.	TRBJ2-1	.	CASSSRSPSYEQFF	TGTGCCAGCAGCTCCAGGTCTCCGTCCTACGAGCAGTTCTTC
TRBV7-9	few	TRBJ2-7	TRBD1	CASRADRDTLNEQYF	TGTGCCAGCAGAGCGGACAGGGATACCCTAAACGAGCAGTACTTC
TRBV4-1	.	TRBJ1-5	.	CASSQTDQANQPQHF	TGCGCCAGCAGCCAAACTGATCAAGCGAATCAGCCCCAGCATTTT
TRBV9	.	TRBJ2-1	TRBD2	CASSAGLAGVSYQETQFF	TGTGCCAGCAGCGCGGGGCTAGCGGGGGTTTCGTACCAAGAGACCCAGTTCTTC
TRBV7-2	.	TRBJ2-5	.	CASSFGQSGETQYF	TGTGCCAGCAGCTTCGGGCAATCTGGAGAGACCCAGTACTTC
TRBV24-1	.	TRBJ2-2	.	CATSDSPGAGVNTGELFF	TGTGCCACCAGTGATTCCCCAGGGGCAGGGGTCAACACCGGGGAGCTGTTTTTT
TRBV4-1	many	TRBJ2-3	.	CASSLAAISTDTQYF	TGCGCCAGCAGCCTCGCGGCTATAAGCACAGATACGCAGTATTTT
TRBV20-1	.	TRBJ2-5	.	CSAKKPGRRQETQYF	TGCAGTGCTAAAAAACCGGGACGCAGACAAGAGACCCAGTACTTC
TRBV18	few	TRBJ2-5	TRBD1	CASSPDRAPETQYF	TGTGCCAGCTCCCCGGACAGGGCTCCAGAGACCCAGTACTTC
TRBV28	once	TRBJ2-5	TRBD2	CAGSPGTPGRDQETQYF	TGTGCCGGCAGTCCCGGGACCCCAGGGAGGGATCAAGAGACCCAGTACTTC
TRBV19	.	TRBJ2-2	TRBD1	CASSDRTGINTGELFF	TGTGCCAGTAGTGACCGGACAGGGATTAACACCGGGGAGCTGTTTTTT
TRBV5-1	.	TRBJ1-2	TRBD1	CANSLGQGVYGYTF	TGCGCCAACAGCTTGGGACAGGGTGTCTATGGCTACACCTTC
TRBV5-5	few	TRBJ2-1	TRBD1	CASSIRDSSYNEQFF	TGTGCCAGCAGCATCCGGGACAGCTCCTACAATGAGCAGTTCTTC
TRBV3-1	.	TRBJ2-3	.	CASSQVLLTSTDTQYF	TGTGCCAGCAGCCAAGTGCTTCTCACTAGCACAGATACGCAGTATTTT
TRBV21-1	once	TRBJ2-5	.	CASSKGSDRGETQYF	TGTGCCAGCAGCAAGGGTTCGGACAGGGGAGAGACCCAGTACTTC
TRBV10-2	few	TRBJ2-5	TRBD1	CASRKGGTVLEQYF	TGCGCCAGCAGAAAAGGGGGCACGGTCCTGGAGCAGTACTTC
TRBV4-3	many	TRBJ2-5	.	CASSQGGRETQYF	TGCGCCAGCAGCCAAGGAGGGAGGGAGACCCAGTACTTC
TRBV9	.	TRBJ1-2	TRBD1	CASSPLQGAYGYTF	TGTGCCAGCAGCCCTCTACAGGGGGCCTATGGCTACACCTTC
TRBV7-2	.	TRBJ2-3	.	CACSLVDFTDTQYF	TGTGCCTGCAGCTTAGTGGACTTCACAGATACGCAGTATTTT
TRBV7-2	few	TRBJ2-5	.	CASSLSGAGRFEYF	TGTGCCAGCAGCTTATCTGGGGCGGGGCGATTCGAGTACTTC
TRBV7-9	.	TRBJ1-6	.	CASSLGQIGVADNSPLHF	TGTGCCAGCAGCTTAGGTCAAATCGGGGTCGCGGATAATTCACCCCTCCACTTT
TRBV30	.	TRBJ2-2	.	CAWRVMNTGELFF	TGTGCCTGGAGGGTTATGAACACCGGGGAGCTGTTTTTT
TRBV9	.	TRBJ2-4	.	CASSVGTVSADQTGRAKNIQYF	TGTGCCAGCAGCGTAGGAACCGTGTCAGCGGACCAGACAGGGAGGGCCAAAAACATTCAGTACTTC
TRBV19	.	TRBJ1-2	.	CAGSMVDSGGYTF	TGTGCCGGTAGTATGGTGGACAGTGGCGGCTACACCTTC
TRBV7-2	once	TRBJ1-1	.	CASSLQRNMNTEAFF	TGTGCCAGCAGCCTCCAACGGAACATGAACACTGAAGCTTTCTTT
TRBV7-2	few	TRBJ2-1	.	CASSLGYRVDEQFF	TGTGCCAGCAGCTTAGGGTACAGGGTCGATGAGCAGTTCTTC
TRBV20-1	.	TRBJ1-1	TRBD1	CSARDGAGGFAFF	TGCAGTGCTAGAGATGGTGCAGGGGGATTTGCTTTCTTT
TRBV5-1	.	TRBJ2-3	.	CASSLVGPGDTQYF	TGCGCCAGCAGCTTGGTTGGGCCGGGGGATACGCAGTATTTT
TRBV4-1	.	TRBJ2-7	.	CASSPRSGYNEQYF	TGCGCCAGCAGCCCCAGGTCAGGGTACAATGAGCAGTACTTC
TRBV5-1	many	TRBJ2-5	.	CASSLGFGRQETQYF	TGCGCCAGCAGCTTAGGGTTCGGCAGGCAAGAGACCCAGTACTTC
TRBV5-8	once	TRBJ2-2	.	CASSLQGLRELFF	TGTGCCAGCAGCTTGCAGGGACTTCGGGAGCTGTTTTTT
TRBV7-2	.	TRBJ2-5	.	CASSVLLAETQYF	TGTGCCAGCAGCGTTCTGCTTGCAGAGACCCAGTACTTC
TRBV12-3/TRBV12-4	.	TRBJ1-2	.	CASSFKGLNYGYTF	TGTGCCAGCAGTTTCAAGGGTTTAAACTATGGCTACACCTTC
TRBV5-1	few	TRBJ1-4	TRBD1	CASSLGGQTEKLFF	TGCGCCAGCAGCTTGGGGGGACAGACCGAAAAACTGTTTTTT
TRBV5-1	.	TRBJ2-3	.	CASSFGISGTDTQYF	TGCGCCAGCAGCTTTGGCATCTCTGGCACAGATACGCAGTATTTT